Below are 22 T cell receptor beta chains sequenced from a single sample in a study of tumor-infiltrating lymphocytes in primary liver carcinoma. Between roughly 20 and 33 mg of unsorted bulk tissue served as the source from which RNA and DNA were co-extracted. Starting material of about 480 ng total RNA yielded TCR beta cDNA via a constant-region primer. Researchers made the TCR beta libraries by running three nested multiplex PCR rounds with slightly modified ARM-PCR. TRBV1-TRBV30 forward and Cbeta reverse primers drove the first two approximately 11-cycle rounds. TCRdb reprocessed the multiplex PCR reads with MiXCR, giving one entry per CDR3 protein. In the table there are 40,000 to 60,000 distinct CDR3 sequences, 70% to 85% of which are singletons. The specimen sequenced was liver tumor tissue from sampling region 5. As to subset: tumor region T5, tumor centre. The receptors shown here come from a man aged 35 to 55 with primary liver carcinoma and hepatitis B virus infection.

J is TRBJ2-5 and V is TRBV2; 9 positions agree with TRBD2. The CDR3 runs 13 residues. V lost 11 bases to trimming and J lost 4 bases; unmatched junction nucleotides: 8. Germline V CDR1 and CDR2: SNHLY, FYNNEI. CDR3 sequence (DNA): TGTGCCGGCACGGAACTAGCGGGAGAGACCCAGTACTTC. It yields the protein CAGTELAGETQYF.

Points on this clonotype: Mismatch with germline at one junction end may stem from a read error. This chain joins TRBV6-1 and TRBJ1-1; a weak D match, TRBD1 (6 bases). CDR1 and CDR2 from the germline V gene are MNHNS and SASEGT. The CDR3 contains 14 residues. CDR3 sequence (DNA): TGTGCCAGCAGTGAATTGAGCAGGGGAAATGAAGCTTCCTTT. It codes for CASSELSRGNEASF.

Notes on this clonotype: Relative to the germline gene, one junction end is altered; a read error may explain this. V and J are TRBV11-2 and TRBJ2-1; TRBD1 matches 7 bases. Looked up from germline, CDR1 is SGHAT and CDR2 is FQNNGV. The CDR3 spans 14 residues. The CDR3 region has the DNA TGTGCCAGCAGCTTAGTTACAGGGGCCTACAATGAGCAGTTC. Protein sequence: CASSLVTGAYNEQF.

Many counts were recorded for this clonotype. V and J are TRBV2 and TRBJ1-1, with D perhaps matching TRBD1 (5 bases). With 3 bases removed from V and 10 bases from J, the gap between germline ends came to 12 bases. This CDR3 region has 12 residues. In germline, CDR1 is SNHLY, CDR2 FYNNEI. The CDR3 sequence: CASSDGGTGAFF. CDR3 in DNA: TGTGCCAGCAGTGACGGGGGGACGGGAGCTTTCTTT.

On this clonotype: The junction and the germline gene differ at one end; a read error may be behind it. The gene calls are TRBV14 and TRBJ2-5; 7 positions match TRBD2. Per germline, CDR1 SGHDN and CDR2 FVKESK. CDR3 length: 13 residues. CDR3 loop: CATSQVSSGTQYF. The DNA of the CDR3 is TGTGCCACCAGCCAAGTCTCTAGCGGGACCCAGTACTTC.

This chain connects TRBV7-8 to TRBJ2-1; D gene ambiguous. Germline CDR1 reads SGHVS; CDR2 reads FQNEAQ. V was cut by 2 bases and J by 8 bases, with 10 bases left in between. The CDR3 loop spans 13 amino acids. CDR3 amino acids: CASSLPGLDEQFF. The CDR3 coding sequence is TGTGCCAGCAGCTTACCGGGCCTCGATGAGCAGTTCTTC.

This clonotype showed up many times. V and J are TRBV21-1 and TRBJ2-2; the DNA was not used to check the table's D call, TRBD1. TRBV21-1 is termed a pseudogene. CDR3 length: 15 residues. CDR3 sequence (DNA): TGTGCCAGCAGCAAGGGACACTTAAACACCGGGGAGCTGTTTTTT. Translating gives CASSKGHLNTGELFF.

With regard to this clonotype: A junction end diverges from the germline sequence, so it may reflect a read error. The chain carries TRBV6-5 and TRBJ1-2, with D hard to call. This CDR3 contains 13 residues. From germline, CDR1 is MNHEY and CDR2 SVGAGI. CDR3 loop: CANSKDKRYDYTF. The CDR3 nucleotides read TGTGCCAACAGTAAAGACAAGCGTTATGACTACACCTTC.

Worth noting for this clonotype: The junction does not match germline at one end; this may be a read error. CDR3 DNA sequence: TGTGACAGCAGACCCCGGGACTCGGCCCATCAAGAGACCCAATACTTC. Its protein is CDSRPRDSAHQETQYF. V gene TRBV11-2 combines with J gene TRBJ2-5; D might be TRBD2 (6 bases). The CDR3 loop spans 16 amino acids. Germline assignment: CDR1 SGHAT and CDR2 FQNNGV.

CDR3 bases: TGTGCCAGCAGTTTAGGGACGGGCTCCTACGAACGGTACTTC. Encoded protein: CASSLGTGSYERYF. The gene calls are TRBV12-3 or TRBV12-4 and TRBJ2-7; D unclear. V was clipped by 1 base and J by 12 bases, with 19 bases between them. CDR3 length: 14 amino acids.

This clonotype has ten or more counts. CDR3: CASSLGQGQFF. The CDR3 DNA is TGTGCCAGCAGCTTGGGACAGGGACAGTTCTTC. V and J are TRBV13 and TRBJ2-1, with 9 bases identical to TRBD1. This CDR3 is 11 amino acids long. Looked up from germline, CDR1 is PRHDT and CDR2 is FYEKMQ (reference sequence). The V gene end was trimmed by 3 bases and the J gene end by 13 bases; junction bases not matched to a gene: 1. Combining the CDR3 with reference TRBV13 and TRBJ2-1 gives the whole variable domain AAGVIQSPRHLIKEKRETATLKCYPIPRHDTVYWYQQGPGQDPQFLISFYEKMQSDKGSIPDRFSAQQFSDYHSELNMSSLELGDSALYFCASSLGQGQFFGPGTRLTVL.

This clonotype was detected only once. At one end, the junction sequence differs from germline, possibly due to a read error. The rearrangement links TRBV5-6 to TRBJ2-3, with D maybe TRBD1 (5 bases). The CDR3 runs to 17 residues. CDR1 and CDR2 (germline): SGHDT, YYEEEE. The CDR3 nucleotides read TGTGCCAGCAGCTTGGCCCTCGGCTCGTCCAAGACAGATACGCTGTATTTT. Protein: CASSLALGSSKTDTLYF. The entire variable domain, with the rest obtained from reference TRBV5-6 and TRBJ2-3, is as follows: DAGVTQSPTHLIKTRGQQVTLRCSPKSGHDTVSWYQQALGQGPQFIFQYYEEEERQRGNFPDRFSGHQFPNYSSELNVNALLLGDSALYLCASSLALGSSKTDTLYFGPGTRLTVL.

Details on this clonotype: Germline is not matched at one junction end, which may reflect a read error. This sequence joins TRBV2 and TRBJ2-7; TRBD2 aligns across 9 bases. Germline V gene data show CDR1 as SNHLY and CDR2 as FYNNEI. The CDR3 covers 16 residues. Here the CDR3 reads CTSSEGTSGFSYEQYF. The CDR3 DNA follows: TGTACCAGCAGTGAGGGTACTAGCGGGTTCTCCTACGAGCAGTACTTC.

Comments on this clonotype: The germline gene is not matched at one end of the junction; a read error may be the cause. The chain links TRBV6-1 to TRBJ1-2, with D unresolved. The CDR3 consists of 14 residues. Germline assignment: CDR1 MNHNS and CDR2 SASEGT. The CDR3 nucleotides are TGTGCCAGCATTGACGGCCTAGGGTTGTATGGCTACGCCTTC. It specifies CASIDGLGLYGYAF.

This clonotype was counted ten times or more. The chain combines TRBV5-1 with TRBJ2-7, with 9 bases lining up with TRBD1. V lost 4 bases, J lost 6 bases, and 8 bases stayed unmatched. CDR3 size: 14 residues. Germline CDR1 SGHRS, CDR2 YFSETQ. CDR3 loop: CASSLPGQGFEQYF. CDR3 DNA sequence: TGCGCCAGCAGCCTACCGGGACAGGGCTTCGAGCAGTACTTC. The full variable domain, rest sourced from reference TRBV5-1 and TRBJ2-7, is KAGVTQTPRYLIKTRGQQVTLSCSPISGHRSVSWYQQTPGQGLQFLFEYFSETQRNKGNFPGRFSGRQFSNSRSEMNVSTLELGDSALYLCASSLPGQGFEQYFGPGTRLTVT.

CDR3 sequence reads: CANRYERDLQYF. In DNA, the CDR3 is TGTGCCAACAGATATGAGCGGGACCTTCAGTACTTC. This chain links TRBV12-3 or TRBV12-4 with TRBJ2-4; TRBD2 matches at 7 bases. V lost 10 bases, J lost 11 bases, and 11 bases stayed unmatched. This CDR3 comprises 12 residues.

Worth noting for this clonotype: At one boundary the junction diverges from the germline segment, which might be a read error. The V and J genes are TRBV24-1 and TRBJ2-5, with TRBD1 as a possible D gene (6 bases). Per germline, CDR1 KGHDR and CDR2 SFDVKD. The CDR3 length is 17 residues. The CDR3 spells CTTSDYRDPNNQETQYF. The CDR3 DNA reads as TGTACCACCAGTGACTACAGGGATCCAAACAACCAAGAGACCCAGTACTTC.

The V and J genes are TRBV18 and TRBJ2-3; D is perhaps TRBD2 (6 bases). CDR1 is KGHSH, CDR2 LQKENI, per germline. The CDR3 extends over 16 amino acids. V dropped 2 bases and J dropped 4 bases, with 16 bases sitting between them. CDR3 residues: CASSPRSGSSSDTQYF. In DNA form, the CDR3 reads TGTGCCAGCTCACCAAGGAGCGGGTCCTCATCAGATACGCAGTATTTT.

The chain recombines TRBV4-1 with TRBJ2-2, with TRBD1 matching 7 bases. This CDR3 region has 14 residues. CDR1 and CDR2 (germline): MGHRA, YSYEKL. Unmatched junction bases numbered 14, after V lost 6 bases and J lost 13 bases. The DNA for the CDR3 is TGCGCCAGCAGACTAGGGGGCCAGGGCCGGGGGCTGTTTTTT. As protein: CASRLGGQGRGLFF.

Remarks on this clonotype: At one end the junction does not follow the germline gene, possibly because of a read error. V gene TRBV29-1 combines with J gene TRBJ2-1; no clear D. Germline V gene sequence: CDR1 SQVTM, CDR2 ANQGSEA. CDR3 length equals 15 residues. For the CDR3, the DNA is TGCAGCGCTGAAGATCCCAGGCGTTTGAGCTTGGGGCAGTTCTTC. As protein: CSAEDPRRLSLGQFF.

As for this clonotype: Because it lacks the conserved phenylalanine or tryptophan at the end, this CDR3 is likely a read error. The J gene is TRBJ1-2, the V gene TRBV29-1; TRBD1 might be the D (6 bases). CDR1 and CDR2 (germline): SQVTM, ANQGSEA. V was trimmed by 2 bases and J by 10 bases, leaving 14 bases between them. The CDR3 has 12 residues. CDR3 nucleotides: TGCAGCGTTGAATCTGGGGGCAATGACTACACCTTA. This gives the protein CSVESGGNDYTL.

Comments on this clonotype: At one boundary the junction diverges from the germline segment, which might be a read error. The rearrangement joins TRBV5-5 to TRBJ2-7, with D tentatively TRBD1 (6 bases). Germline V gene lookup returns CDR1 SGHKS and CDR2 YYEKEE (reference sequence). There are 14 residues in the CDR3. CDR3 loop: CASSLDGDTYEQYF. In nucleotides, the CDR3 is TGTGCCAGCAGCTTGGACGGGGACACCTATGAGCAGTACTTC.